Described below is a single TCR beta chain sequence and its context. Its target is not known. Germline assignment: CDR1 MGHRA and CDR2 YSYEKL. Trimming took 0 bases from V and 0 from J, leaving 12 bases between them. There are 18 residues in the CDR3. Patients newly diagnosed with hyperthyroidism, under 2 months' duration, were aged 18 to 65, the study reports. From RNA, the CDR3 regions of TCR beta chains were amplified and sequenced. HTBI primers primed a first-round RT-PCR, and a second-round multiplex PCR followed. TCRdb processed the multiplex PCR reads anew with MiXCR; each CDR3 protein has one entry. The table records approximately 540,000 distinct CDR3 sequences, approximately 37% of them present only once. The record originates from a study of Graves' ophthalmopathy and Graves' hyperthyroidism. Findings and limits, study-wide: From stable hyperthyroidism, ophthalmopathy was separated by a 13-signature model with 87.88% sensitivity and approximately 84% specificity. Detection in blood was also observed for most expanded thyroid clonotypes above 0.001 frequency.

The sample comprised peripheral blood or thyroid tissue (not recorded which). The genes are TRBV4-1 and TRBJ2-6, with D unresolved. The TCR originated in an adult man with Graves' hyperthyroidism. DNA for the CDR3: TGCGCCAGCAGCCAAGATAGTAGCACCCACTCTGGGGCCAACGTCCTGACTTTC. Encoded protein: CASSQDSSTHSGANVLTF.